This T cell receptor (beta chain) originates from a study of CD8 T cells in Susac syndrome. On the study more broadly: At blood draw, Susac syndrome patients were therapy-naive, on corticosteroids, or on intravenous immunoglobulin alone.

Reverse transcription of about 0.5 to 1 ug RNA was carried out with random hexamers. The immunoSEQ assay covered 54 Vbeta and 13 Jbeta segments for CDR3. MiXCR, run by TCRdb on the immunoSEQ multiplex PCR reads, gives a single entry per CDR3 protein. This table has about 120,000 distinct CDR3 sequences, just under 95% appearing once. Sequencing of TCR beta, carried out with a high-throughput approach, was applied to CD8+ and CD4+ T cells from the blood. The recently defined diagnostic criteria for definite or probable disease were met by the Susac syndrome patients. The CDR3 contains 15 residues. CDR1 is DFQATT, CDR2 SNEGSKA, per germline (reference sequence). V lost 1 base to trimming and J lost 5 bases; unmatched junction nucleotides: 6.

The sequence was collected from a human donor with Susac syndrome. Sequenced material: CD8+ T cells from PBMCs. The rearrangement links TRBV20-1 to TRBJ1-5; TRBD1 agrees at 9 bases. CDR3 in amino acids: CSARAPGQGYQPQHF. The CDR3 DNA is TGCAGTGCTAGAGCCCCGGGACAGGGTTATCAGCCCCAGCATTTT.